Listed below are T cell receptor beta chains from one sample, sequenced in a study of blood T cells in healthy people across ages. Each CDR3 protein gets one entry after TCRdb re-called the 5' RACE reads with MiXCR. The table includes just over 800,000 distinct CDR3 sequences, less than 80% detected once. What was sequenced was blood. These TCRs come from a man aged 30 to 45 in good health. Each CDR3 is given with its conserved first and last residue. The D gene is left open where the match is weak. Clone size is shown for a subset of rows, as once, few, many or a class of expanded clone.

j_gene,v_gene,abundance,len,d_gene,CDR3nt,CDR3aa
TRBJ2-3,TRBV4-3,once,13,-,TGCGCCAGCAGCGGGGTCAGGGCAGATACGCAGTATTTT,CASSGVRADTQYF
TRBJ1-1,TRBV7-9,-,14,TRBD1,TGTGCCAGCAGTCCCAGGGGGGACGGCACTGAAGCTTTCTTT,CASSPRGDGTEAFF
TRBJ2-3,TRBV29-1,-,14,-,TGCAGCGTTGAAGATATAAGCCTCACAGATACGCAGTATTTT,CSVEDISLTDTQYF
TRBJ1-4,TRBV5-5,-,14,-,TGTGCCAGCAGCAACGACGGAGGACGAGAAAAACTGTTTTTT,CASSNDGGREKLFF
TRBJ2-7,TRBV2,few,13,-,TGTGCCAGCAGTAGGGGACCCTACAATGAGCAGTACTTC,CASSRGPYNEQYF
TRBJ1-1,TRBV6-2/TRBV6-3,-,14,-,TGTGCCAGCAGTTACTCGGGCGTGAACACTGAAGCTTTCTTT,CASSYSGVNTEAFF
TRBJ2-1,TRBV4-3,-,13,TRBD1,TGCGCCAGCAGCCGGGTAGACAGGGTTGAGCAGTTCTTC,CASSRVDRVEQFF
TRBJ2-1,TRBV9,-,16,TRBD2,TGTGCCAGCAGCGTAGAGGAGCGGGGGCCCTACAATGAGCAGTTCTTC,CASSVEERGPYNEQFF
TRBJ1-2,TRBV29-1,-,17,TRBD1,TGCAGCGCCGGACCCGGGACAGGGCGGACTGGTGACTATGGCTACACCTTC,CSAGPGTGRTGDYGYTF
TRBJ2-3,TRBV10-3,-,13,-,TGTGCCATCAGTGGGTCGGGGGCAGATACGCAGTATTTT,CAISGSGADTQYF
TRBJ2-3,TRBV6-5,-,14,TRBD1,TGTGCCAGCAGTTCTGACAGGGCCACAGATACGCAGTATTTT,CASSSDRATDTQYF
TRBJ2-1,TRBV6-2/TRBV6-3,-,17,TRBD2,TGTGCCAGCAGGAAACCGGGACTAGCGGGGCGAATTAATGAGCAGTTCTTC,CASRKPGLAGRINEQFF
TRBJ2-5,TRBV12-3/TRBV12-4,-,14,TRBD2,TGTGCCAGCAGTCAAGGCGGGGGGGGAGAGACCCAGTACTTC,CASSQGGGGETQYF
TRBJ2-7,TRBV2,-,12,-,TGTGCCAGCTTGCAGGGATACTACGAGCAGTACTTC,CASLQGYYEQYF
TRBJ2-7,TRBV4-2,-,16,TRBD1,TGTGCCAGCAGCCAAGTCTACGGGACAGAGACATACGAGCAGTACTTC,CASSQVYGTETYEQYF
TRBJ1-1,TRBV29-1,-,15,-,TGCAGCGTTCAAAGCGTGAGGGGCGGGGGGACTGAAGCTTTCTTT,CSVQSVRGGGTEAFF
TRBJ2-5,TRBV29-1,-,16,TRBD2,TGCAGCGTTCACGGGGTAGGGAGGGAGGTCCAGGAGACCCAGTACTTC,CSVHGVGREVQETQYF
TRBJ2-3,TRBV12-3/TRBV12-4,few,15,-,TGTGCCAGCAGTTTCAACGGGCCTGGCACAGATACGCAGTATTTT,CASSFNGPGTDTQYF
TRBJ1-2,TRBV7-9,-,19,TRBD1,TGTGCCACCGATGCTCCTTCCCAGGGGGCCCCCTCGCCTAACTATGGCTACACCTTC,CATDAPSQGAPSPNYGYTF
TRBJ2-7,TRBV6-2/TRBV6-3,-,17,TRBD2,TGTGCCAGCAGTTACTCCAAAGCGGGGGGGCCAGGTAATGAGCAGTACTTC,CASSYSKAGGPGNEQYF
TRBJ2-4,TRBV25-1,few,12,-,TGTGCCAGCAGTACGGGCAAAAACATTCAGTACTTC,CASSTGKNIQYF
TRBJ1-2,TRBV29-1,-,16,TRBD1,TGCAGCGTGAGGACAGGGGGAAAGGATGTCGACTATGGCTACACCTTC,CSVRTGGKDVDYGYTF
TRBJ2-7,TRBV5-1,-,13,-,TGCGCCAGCAGCAAAACAGGATGGGACGAGCAGTACTTC,CASSKTGWDEQYF
TRBJ2-1,TRBV7-2,few,11,-,TGTGCCAGCGGATCAAAGGGGGAGCAGTTCTTC,CASGSKGEQFF
TRBJ2-3,TRBV6-5,-,12,-,TGTGCCAGCAGTGATGGTGCAGATACGCAGTATTTT,CASSDGADTQYF
TRBJ2-7,TRBV2,few,15,TRBD1,TGTGCCAGCAGTGAAGCGGACAGGCCGTCCTACGAGCAGTACTTC,CASSEADRPSYEQYF
TRBJ2-5,TRBV11-2,-,12,-,TGTGCCAGCAGCGACAGGTCTGAGACTCAGTACTTC,CASSDRSETQYF
TRBJ1-2,TRBV7-2,-,13,-,TGTGCCAGCAGCCCCGACAGTGCCTATGGCTACACCTTC,CASSPDSAYGYTF
TRBJ2-5,TRBV7-2,few,14,TRBD2,TGTGCCAGCAGCTCCAGGACTAGCCTGGAGACCCAGTACTTC,CASSSRTSLETQYF